This T cell receptor (beta chain) was recovered during a study of T-cell memory formation after mild COVID-19. Study overall: In these data, TCR clusters were largely donor specific.

The CDR3 consists of 11 residues. The ends lost 5 bases at V and 7 bases at J; junction bases unmatched: 3. Germline assignment: CDR1 SGHRS and CDR2 YFSETQ. From 5'RACE with constant-segment primers came TCR alpha and TCR beta cDNA libraries that carried sample barcodes and UMIs. TCRdb passed the 5' RACE reads through MiXCR, listing each CDR3 protein once. This sample carries about 470,000 distinct CDR3 sequences, 20% to 30% of them seen once, and the ten largest clones take 12%. Findings and limits, study-wide: Contracting CD4+ clones sat mainly in CM and EM; CD8+ in EMRA. Clones that contracted from day 15 to 85 were balanced CD4/CD8, while later expanders leaned CD4+.

In regard to this clonotype: Its specificity is unknown.

Material for sequencing was PBMCs or a T cell subset sorted from them (not recorded which). The rearrangement links TRBV5-1 to TRBJ2-7; 7 nucleotides match TRBD1. The sequence derives from an adult woman who had mild COVID-19 (a few samples of this study predate the infection). Cell type and time point are not known. This CDR3 reads CASSTGEEQYF. The CDR3 region has the DNA TGCGCCAGCAGTACAGGGGAAGAGCAGTACTTC.